This T cell receptor (beta chain) was documented in a study of T cell responses to AZD1222 COVID-19 vaccine. V shed 2 bases and J shed 0 bases, with 16 bases lying between them. CDR3 length: 18 amino acids. CDR1 and CDR2 from the germline V gene are SNHLY and FYNNEI. Produced via immunoSEQ multiplex PCR; TCRdb's table is partial and in-frame only. The sample has 240,000 or so clones, more than 85% seen once. The material was peripheral blood, obtained on day 0 of AZD1222 vaccination. The rearrangement links TRBV2 to TRBJ1-4; a weak D match, TRBD1 (6 bases). This receptor was obtained from an adult in good health. CDR3 DNA: TGTGCCAGCAGTGAAAGGGGGACCCGGATCGCAACTAATGAAAAACTGTTTTTT. It yields the protein CASSERGTRIATNEKLFF.